The 11 T cell receptor beta chains reported below all come from one sample, sequenced in a study of T cell clones after liver transplantation. Sequenced by immunoSEQ multiplex PCR; TCRdb stores in-frame clones only, minus some. The sample shows roughly 120,000 clones, roughly nine tenths of them seen only once. Source: CD4+ T cells from blood, taken 12 months after liver transplant. These receptors were obtained from a human patient who received a liver transplant. T cells may partly derive from the graft donor.

This chain joins TRBV7-7 and TRBJ2-5; D could derive from TRBD1 or TRBD2 (5 bases each). This CDR3 is built from 14 residues. Deletions cut 3 bases from V and 2 bases from J, with 10 bases between. CDR1 and CDR2 (germline): SSHAT, FNYEAQ (reference sequence). In DNA form, the CDR3 reads TGTGCCAGCAGCTTGGGCGAGGGGCAAGAGACCCAGTACTTC. Translating it yields CASSLGEGQETQYF.

V gene TRBV2 combines with J gene TRBJ2-7; 13 bases are shared with TRBD2. The CDR3 spans 16 residues. The trim removed 7 bases at V and 2 bases at J, leaving 8 bases unmatched. CDR1 is SNHLY and CDR2 is FYNNEI in the germline V gene. CDR3 sequence (DNA): TGTGCCAGCATCCCTTTACTAGCGGGGGGGACCTACGAGCAGTACTTC. Amino acids: CASIPLLAGGTYEQYF.

The rearrangement links TRBV7-9 to TRBJ2-1; 10 nucleotides line up with TRBD2. Germline V CDR1 and CDR2: SEHNR, FQNEAQ (reference sequence). After removal of 5 bases from V and 4 bases from J, the junction contained 8 bases not matched to a gene. The CDR3 contains 16 residues. The CDR3 DNA reads TGTGCCAGCAGCAATCTAGCGGGAGTGAGATACAATGAGCAGTTCTTC. It specifies CASSNLAGVRYNEQFF.

The V gene is TRBV19, the J gene TRBJ1-5; the D is unclear. The CDR3 is 12 residues long. Per the germline V gene, CDR1 is LNHDA and CDR2 is SQIVND (reference sequence). The ends were cut back, 9 bases at V and 11 bases at J, with 17 bases in the middle. The CDR3 is CASKNDASAQHF. In nucleotides, the CDR3 is TGTGCCAGCAAGAATGACGCCTCGGCCCAGCATTTT.

The rearrangement uses TRBV18 and TRBJ1-4; D gene unclear. Trimming pared 4 bases from V and 5 bases from J, leaving 8 bases between. In germline, CDR1 is KGHSH, CDR2 LQKENI. The CDR3 spans 13 residues. CDR3 amino acids: CASSLGLNEKLFF. In nucleotides, the CDR3 is TGTGCCAGCTCACTTGGACTGAATGAAAAACTGTTTTTT.

The chain is built from TRBV19 and TRBJ2-1; D is ambiguous. This CDR3 contains 15 residues. The V and J ends lost 3 bases and 0 bases respectively, with 9 bases between them. Germline V gives CDR1 LNHDA, CDR2 SQIVND (reference sequence). The chain's CDR3 is CASSIDKSSYNEQFF. The CDR3 region has the DNA TGTGCCAGTAGTATCGACAAGAGCTCCTACAATGAGCAGTTCTTC.

This chain joins TRBV5-1 and TRBJ2-7, with a possible D match to TRBD1 (7 bases). The germline V and J ends were trimmed by 3 bases and 6 bases, with 16 bases remaining between them. The germline V gene has CDR1 SGHRS and CDR2 YFSETQ. The length of the CDR3 is 14 residues. This CDR3 is CASSSGDRPREQYF. The CDR3 DNA reads TGCGCCAGCAGCTCGGGGGACAGACCCCGCGAGCAGTACTTC.

The rearrangement uses TRBV6-5 and TRBJ2-7; D could derive from TRBD1 or TRBD2 (5 bases each). Trimming removed 2 bases at V and 5 bases at J, with 13 bases between. CDR1 is MNHEY and CDR2 is SVGAGI in the germline V gene. The CDR3 is made up of 14 amino acids. The DNA of the CDR3 is TGTGCCAGCAGTTACCGGGGAAGAGGGGACGAGCAGTACTTC. It encodes CASSYRGRGDEQYF.

Here the CDR3 reads CASSLGGAPEIEQYF. The CDR3, as DNA: TGCGCCAGCAGCTTGGGGGGCGCCCCAGAAATCGAGCAGTACTTC. V is TRBV5-1 and J is TRBJ2-7, with D tentatively TRBD1 (5 bases). Germline CDR1 is SGHRS and CDR2 is YFSETQ. The CDR3 covers 15 residues. Trimming removed 0 bases from V and 6 bases from J, with 16 bases in between.

This chain links TRBV2 with TRBJ2-1, with TRBD2 matching 14 bases. This CDR3 spans 14 amino acids. The ends lost 7 bases at V and 9 bases at J; junction bases unmatched: 5. The germline gives CDR1 SNHLY, CDR2 FYNNEI. As DNA, the CDR3 is TGTGCCAGCAATCGACTAGCGGGAGGGGGTGAGCAGTTCTTC. The encoded protein is CASNRLAGGGEQFF.

The CDR3 here is CASSLEGLREDSYNEQFF. The CDR3 DNA follows: TGTGCCAGCAGCTTAGAAGGTTTGCGGGAGGACTCCTACAATGAGCAGTTCTTC. The chain recombines TRBV11-3 with TRBJ2-1, with TRBD2 matching 8 bases. The junction had 7 bases not matched to a gene; V was cut back by 0 bases and J by 0 bases. The germline gives CDR1 SGHNT, CDR2 YENEEA. CDR3 length equals 18 residues. Full variable domain (rest looked up from reference TRBV11-3 and TRBJ2-1): EAGVVQSPRYKIIEKKQPVAFWCNPISGHNTLYWYLQNLGQGPELLIRYENEEAVDDSQLPKDRFSAERLKGVDSTLKIQPAELGDSAVYLCASSLEGLREDSYNEQFFGPGTRLTVL.